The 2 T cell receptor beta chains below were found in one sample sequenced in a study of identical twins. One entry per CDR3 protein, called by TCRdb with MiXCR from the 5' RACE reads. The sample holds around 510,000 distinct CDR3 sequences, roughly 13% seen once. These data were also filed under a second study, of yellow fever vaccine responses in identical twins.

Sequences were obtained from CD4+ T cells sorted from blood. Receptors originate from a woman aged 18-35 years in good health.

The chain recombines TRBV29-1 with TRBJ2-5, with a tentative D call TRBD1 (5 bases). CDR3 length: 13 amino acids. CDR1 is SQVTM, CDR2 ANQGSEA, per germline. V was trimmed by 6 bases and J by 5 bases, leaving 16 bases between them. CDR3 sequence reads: CSVGMGRGETQYF. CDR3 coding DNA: TGCAGCGTAGGCATGGGGCGTGGGGAGACCCAGTACTTC.

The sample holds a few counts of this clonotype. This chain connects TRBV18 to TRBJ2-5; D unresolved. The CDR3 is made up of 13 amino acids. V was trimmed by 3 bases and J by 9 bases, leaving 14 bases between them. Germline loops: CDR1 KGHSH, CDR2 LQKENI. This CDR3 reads CASSPLDQMAQYF. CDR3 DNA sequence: TGTGCCAGCTCACCCCTTGACCAGATGGCCCAGTACTTC.